Detailed here is one T cell receptor beta chain. Time point in this sample: pre-sensitization, week 0. The sample's treatment: therapeutic diphenylcyclopropenone sensitization with weekly scalp DPC. Individual cDNA molecules in this library carried unique molecular identifiers. A single record per CDR3 protein comes from TCRdb applying MiXCR to the RACE reads. The table lists some 39,000 distinct CDR3 sequences, less than 9% of them singletons. The data derive from a study of human T cells and chemical hapten exposure. Overall study: DPC at 0.01% went onto the upper back in patch tests, read at 6 days.

The V and J ends lost 3 bases and 4 bases respectively, with 13 bases between them. The CDR3 totals 14 residues. Germline V gene sequence: CDR1 DFQATT, CDR2 SNEGSKA (reference sequence). The chain carries TRBV20-1 and TRBJ1-5; D perhaps matches TRBD1 (5 bases). The receptor's source is a woman aged 45-59 years with alopecia areata. Some clones in this sample may be carry-over from other donors' samples. Sequencing used whole blood, obtained in connection with sensitization to the hapten diphenylcyclopropenone (DPC). CDR3 DNA sequence: TGCAGTGCTAGTTTAGGGGTAGGGAATCAGCCCCAGCATTTT. Translating gives CSASLGVGNQPQHF.